This T cell receptor beta chain was retrieved from a study of blood T cells in healthy people across ages. Per sample, no less than 5.5 micrograms of total RNA were extracted. The CDR3 is made up of 15 amino acids. Germline loops: CDR1 MNHNS, CDR2 SASEGT. V was clipped by 4 bases and J by 3 bases; unmatched bases: 7. In this sample, this clonotype turned up a few times. Sample-barcoded 5' priming and a J-beta primer mix drove a second PCR of roughly 6 to 12 cycles. One entry per CDR3 protein, called by TCRdb with MiXCR from the 5' RACE reads. The sample records 1.5 million or so distinct CDR3 sequences, 42% being singletons.

The specimen sequenced was blood. The origin of this receptor is a young woman in good health. V is TRBV6-1 and J is TRBJ1-2; 8 bases match TRBD1. The CDR3 nucleotides are TGTGCCAGCAGTGTCCGTTTGGACAGGGACTATGGCTACACCTTC. Residues: CASSVRLDRDYGYTF.